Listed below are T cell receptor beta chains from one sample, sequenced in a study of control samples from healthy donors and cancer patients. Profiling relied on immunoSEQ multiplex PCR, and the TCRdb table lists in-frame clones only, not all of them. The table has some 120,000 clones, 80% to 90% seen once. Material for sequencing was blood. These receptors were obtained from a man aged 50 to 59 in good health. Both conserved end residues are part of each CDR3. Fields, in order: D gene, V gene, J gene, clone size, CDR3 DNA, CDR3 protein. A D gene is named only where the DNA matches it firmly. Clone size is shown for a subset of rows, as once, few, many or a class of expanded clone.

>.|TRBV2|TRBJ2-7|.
TGTGCCAGCAGTTTTGCGCCCTCCTACGAGCAGTACTTC
CASSFAPSYEQYF
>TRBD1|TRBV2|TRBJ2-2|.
TGTGCCAGCAGTGTACAGGGGCACACCGGGGAGCTGTTTTTT
CASSVQGHTGELFF
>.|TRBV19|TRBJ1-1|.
TGTGCCAGTAGTATCTACAGGGTTCCTGACACTGAAGCTTTCTTT
CASSIYRVPDTEAFF
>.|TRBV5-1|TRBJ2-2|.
TGCGCCAGCAGCTCACAGGGGGGGACCGGGGAGCTGTTTTTT
CASSSQGGTGELFF
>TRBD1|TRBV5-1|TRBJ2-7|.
TGCGCCAGCAGGCCGGGACAGGTGGGGCCCTACGAGCAGTACTTC
CASRPGQVGPYEQYF
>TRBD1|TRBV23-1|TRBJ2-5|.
TGCGCCAGCGGCCGGGACAGCAATTTCCTACAAGAGACCCAGTACTTC
CASGRDSNFLQETQYF
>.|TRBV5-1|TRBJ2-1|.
TGCGCCAGCAATTTAAGACTAGGAGGTGGGTTAAATGAGCAGTTCTTC
CASNLRLGGGLNEQFF
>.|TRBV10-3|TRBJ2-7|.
TGTGCCATCGCGGGAGGTAGGGACAGCTCTCCCTACGAGCAGTACTTC
CAIAGGRDSSPYEQYF
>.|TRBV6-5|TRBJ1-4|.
TGTGCCAGCAGTTACTCGTCGAGAGGGGTTATATTTTTT
CASSYSSRGVIFF
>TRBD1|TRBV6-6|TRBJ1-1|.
TGTGCCAGCAGTTCCTCCCGGGACAGGGCCACTGAAGCTTTCTTT
CASSSSRDRATEAFF
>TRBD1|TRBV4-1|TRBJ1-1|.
TGCGCCAGCTCCCTAGGGACAGGGAGGACTGAAGCTTTCTTT
CASSLGTGRTEAFF
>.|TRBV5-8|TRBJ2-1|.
TGTGCCAGCAGCTTGGCGGGGGGCCGATGGAATGAGCAGTTCTTC
CASSLAGGRWNEQFF
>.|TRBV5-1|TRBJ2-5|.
TGCGCCAGCAGCCCCCGGGACGATTCCCTCCAAGAGACCCAGTACTTC
CASSPRDDSLQETQYF
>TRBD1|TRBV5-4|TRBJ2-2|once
TGTGCCAGCAGCGAGGGGACAGACTTCACCGGGGAGCTGTTTTTT
CASSEGTDFTGELFF
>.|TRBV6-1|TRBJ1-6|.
TGTGCCAGCAGTGAAGCCCTACAGGGCACCTCCAGCTCCTATAATTCACCCCTCCACTTT
CASSEALQGTSSSYNSPLHF
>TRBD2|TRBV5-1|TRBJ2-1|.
TGCGCCAGCAGCTGGGGCAGCGGGGGGGAAAATGAGCAGTTCTTC
CASSWGSGGENEQFF
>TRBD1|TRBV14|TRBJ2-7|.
TGTGCCAGCAGCCAGGGACAGGGGAACTCCTACGAGCAGTACTTC
CASSQGQGNSYEQYF
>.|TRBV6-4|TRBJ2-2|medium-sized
TGTGCCAGCAGTGCCGGGACCGACACCGGGGAGCTGTTTTTT
CASSAGTDTGELFF
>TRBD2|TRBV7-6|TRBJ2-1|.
TGTGCCAGCAGCCCCGGGACTAGCGGGGGAAGCTCCTACAATGAGCAGTTCTTC
CASSPGTSGGSSYNEQFF
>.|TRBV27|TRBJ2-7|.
TGTGCCAGCAGTTTATATCCAGGGGCCTACGAGCAGTACTTC
CASSLYPGAYEQYF
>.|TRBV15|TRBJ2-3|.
TGTGCCACCAGCAGAGAATCGGGACTCCTCACAGATACGCAGTATTTT
CATSRESGLLTDTQYF
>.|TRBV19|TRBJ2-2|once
TGTGCCAGTAGTGCCCGGGGAAACACCGGGGAGCTGTTTTTT
CASSARGNTGELFF
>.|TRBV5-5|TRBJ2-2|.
TGTGCCAGCAGCTTGGCAGGGACAGGGGAGCTGTTTTTT
CASSLAGTGELFF
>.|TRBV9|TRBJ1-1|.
TGTGCCAGCAGCGTAGACTGGTCAGCCATGAACACTGAAGCTTTCTTT
CASSVDWSAMNTEAFF
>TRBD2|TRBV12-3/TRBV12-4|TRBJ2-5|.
TGTGCCAGCAGCGGGACTAGCCGAGAGACCCAGTACTTC
CASSGTSRETQYF
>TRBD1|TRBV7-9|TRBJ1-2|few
TGTGCCAGCAGCTTCCCAGCCCGACAGGGAACGGGAGGCTACACCTTC
CASSFPARQGTGGYTF
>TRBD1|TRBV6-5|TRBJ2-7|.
TGTGCCACCAAGGGGGCAGGGGCGGGCCACGAGCAGTACTTC
CATKGAGAGHEQYF
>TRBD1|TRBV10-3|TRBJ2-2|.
TGTGCCATCGGGGGACAGGGCGGGAACACCGGGGAGCTGTTTTTT
CAIGGQGGNTGELFF
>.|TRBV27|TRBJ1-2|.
TGTGCCAGCAGCCCGGGACATTCTAACTATGGCTACACCTTC
CASSPGHSNYGYTF
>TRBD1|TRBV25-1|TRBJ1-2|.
TGTGCCAGCAGCTCCGGGACAGGGGGATATGGCTACACCTTC
CASSSGTGGYGYTF
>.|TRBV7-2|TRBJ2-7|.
TGTGCCAGCAGCCCCCCCGGGGGCCCGAGGCGGATCTACGAGCAGTACTTC
CASSPPGGPRRIYEQYF
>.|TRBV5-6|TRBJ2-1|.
TGTGCCAGCTGGGACCAGCGGCTGGGCGATGAGCAGTTCTTC
CASWDQRLGDEQFF
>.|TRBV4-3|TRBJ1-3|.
TGCGCCAGCAGCCAGAAACACGGAAACACCATATATTTT
CASSQKHGNTIYF
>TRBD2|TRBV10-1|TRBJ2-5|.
TGCGCCAGCAGCTCCCTAGCGGGGGGTAAAGAGACCCAGTACTTC
CASSSLAGGKETQYF
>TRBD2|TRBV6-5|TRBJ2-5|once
TGTGCCAGCGTTCAACCGGGGGGTCAAGAGACCCAGTACTTC
CASVQPGGQETQYF
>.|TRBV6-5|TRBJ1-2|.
TGTGCCAGCAGCATAACATTTAACTATGGCTACACCTTC
CASSITFNYGYTF
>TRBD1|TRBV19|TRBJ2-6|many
TGTGCCAGTAGCCAGAACAGGGGTTCTGGGGCCAACGTCCTGACTTTC
CASSQNRGSGANVLTF